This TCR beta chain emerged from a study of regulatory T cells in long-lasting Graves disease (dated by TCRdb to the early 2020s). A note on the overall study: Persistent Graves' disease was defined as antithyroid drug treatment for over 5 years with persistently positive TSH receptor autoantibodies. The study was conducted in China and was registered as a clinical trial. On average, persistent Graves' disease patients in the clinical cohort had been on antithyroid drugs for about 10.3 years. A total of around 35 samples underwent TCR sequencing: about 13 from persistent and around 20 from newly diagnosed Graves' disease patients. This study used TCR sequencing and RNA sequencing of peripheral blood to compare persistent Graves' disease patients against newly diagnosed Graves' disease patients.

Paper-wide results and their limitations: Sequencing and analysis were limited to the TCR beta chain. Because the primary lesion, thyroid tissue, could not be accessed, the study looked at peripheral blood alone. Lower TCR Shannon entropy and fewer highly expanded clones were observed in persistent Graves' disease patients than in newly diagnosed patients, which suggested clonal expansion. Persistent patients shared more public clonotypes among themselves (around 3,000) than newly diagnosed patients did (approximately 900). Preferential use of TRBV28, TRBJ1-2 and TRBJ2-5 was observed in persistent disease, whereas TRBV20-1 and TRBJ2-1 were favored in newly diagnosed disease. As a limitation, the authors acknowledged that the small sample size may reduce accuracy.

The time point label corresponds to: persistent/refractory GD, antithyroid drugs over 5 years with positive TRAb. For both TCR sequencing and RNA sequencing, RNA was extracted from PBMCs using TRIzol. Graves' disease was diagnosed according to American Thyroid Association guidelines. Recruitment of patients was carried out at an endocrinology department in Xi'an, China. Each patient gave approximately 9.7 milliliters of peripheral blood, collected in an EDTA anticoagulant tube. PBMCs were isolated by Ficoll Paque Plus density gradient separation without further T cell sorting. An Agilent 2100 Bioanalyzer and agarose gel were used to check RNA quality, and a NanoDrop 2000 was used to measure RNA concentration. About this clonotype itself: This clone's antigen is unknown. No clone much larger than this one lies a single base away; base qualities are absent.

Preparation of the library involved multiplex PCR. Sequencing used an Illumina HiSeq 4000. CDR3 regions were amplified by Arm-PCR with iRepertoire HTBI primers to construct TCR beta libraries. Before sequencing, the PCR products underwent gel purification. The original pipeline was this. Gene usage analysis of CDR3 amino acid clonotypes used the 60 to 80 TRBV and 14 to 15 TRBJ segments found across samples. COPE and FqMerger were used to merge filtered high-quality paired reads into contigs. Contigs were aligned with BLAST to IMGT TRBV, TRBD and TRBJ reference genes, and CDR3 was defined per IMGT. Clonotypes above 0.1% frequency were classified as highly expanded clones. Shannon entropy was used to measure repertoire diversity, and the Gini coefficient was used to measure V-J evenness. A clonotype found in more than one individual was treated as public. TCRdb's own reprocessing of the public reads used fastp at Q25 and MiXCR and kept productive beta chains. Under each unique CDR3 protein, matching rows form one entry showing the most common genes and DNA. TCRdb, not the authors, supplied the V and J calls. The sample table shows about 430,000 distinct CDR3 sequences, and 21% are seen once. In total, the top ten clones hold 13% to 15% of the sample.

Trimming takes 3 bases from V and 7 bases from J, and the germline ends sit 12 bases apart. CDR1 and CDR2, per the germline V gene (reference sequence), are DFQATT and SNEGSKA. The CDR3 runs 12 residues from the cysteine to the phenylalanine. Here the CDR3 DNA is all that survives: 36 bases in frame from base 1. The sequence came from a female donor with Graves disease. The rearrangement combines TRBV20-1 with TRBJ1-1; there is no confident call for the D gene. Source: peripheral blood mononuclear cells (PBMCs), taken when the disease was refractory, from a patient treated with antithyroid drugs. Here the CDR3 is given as CSARQKKLEAFF. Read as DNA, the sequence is TGCAGTGCTAGGCAGAAAAAACTTGAAGCTTTCTTT.